Listed below are T cell receptor beta chains from one sample, sequenced in a study of T-cell reconstitution after alpha-beta-depleted transplantation in children. TCRdb fed the PCR reads into MiXCR, producing one record per CDR3 protein. The sample comprises under 850,000 distinct CDR3 sequences, less than 15% of which are singletons, and around 0.8% rests with the top ten. The sample here was PBMCs, taken before TCRalphabeta/CD19-depleted stem cell transplant. Receptor source: a girl under 10 years old with congenital amegakaryocytic thrombocytopenia, due to receive a stem cell transplant. The CDR3 runs from the conserved cysteine through the conserved F or W. The D gene is left open where the match is weak. Rows give clone size only sometimes, using once, few, many, or a class for an expanded clone.

TRBV4-1,.,TRBD1,TRBJ2-5,TGCGCCAGCAGCCAAGAGGCTGGGACAGCCCAAGAGACCCAGTACTTC,CASSQEAGTAQETQYF
TRBV7-3,.,TRBD1,TRBJ1-1,TGTGCCAGCAGCTTAACCGGGACAGGGACCACTGAAGCTTTCTTT,CASSLTGTGTTEAFF
TRBV10-2,.,TRBD2,TRBJ2-1,TGCGCCACCACCACTAGCGGGGCCTACAATGAGCAGTTCTTC,CATTTSGAYNEQFF
TRBV5-1,few,TRBD2,TRBJ2-7,TGCGCCAGCAGCCAACTAGCGGGAGAGGCCGAGCAGTACTTC,CASSQLAGEAEQYF
TRBV5-1,many,TRBD2,TRBJ2-7,TGCGCCAGCAGCTCTACGGAGGGACTAGCGGTCTACGAGCAGTACTTC,CASSSTEGLAVYEQYF
TRBV5-1,few,.,TRBJ2-1,TGCGCCAGCAGCGCAGCGATGACAGGACCCCCAGATTACAATGAGCAGTTCTTC,CASSAAMTGPPDYNEQFF
TRBV29-1,few,.,TRBJ2-2,TGCAGCGTCCTCCTACACGACAGGAACACCGGGGAGCTGTTTTTT,CSVLLHDRNTGELFF
TRBV15,.,.,TRBJ1-2,TGTGCCACCAGCAGAGAAGGGGGTTATGGCTACACCTTC,CATSREGGYGYTF
TRBV9,many,.,TRBJ2-1,TGTGCCAGCAGCCGGTCGGTGGGCAACAATGAGCAGTTCTTC,CASSRSVGNNEQFF
TRBV5-1,few,.,TRBJ2-3,TGCGCCAGCAGCTTAGCACTAGCCGTCCCCACAGATACGCAGTATTTT,CASSLALAVPTDTQYF
TRBV12-3/TRBV12-4,.,.,TRBJ2-5,TGTGCCAGCAGTTTAGAGAGGGGCGCGTTAAAGACCCAGTACTTC,CASSLERGALKTQYF
TRBV12-3/TRBV12-4,many,.,TRBJ2-7,TGTGCCAGCAGCCCAACTCCCTACGAGCAGTACTTC,CASSPTPYEQYF
TRBV7-9,many,.,TRBJ2-5,TGTGCCAGCAGCTTAGCAGAGGGCGAGACCCAGTACTTC,CASSLAEGETQYF